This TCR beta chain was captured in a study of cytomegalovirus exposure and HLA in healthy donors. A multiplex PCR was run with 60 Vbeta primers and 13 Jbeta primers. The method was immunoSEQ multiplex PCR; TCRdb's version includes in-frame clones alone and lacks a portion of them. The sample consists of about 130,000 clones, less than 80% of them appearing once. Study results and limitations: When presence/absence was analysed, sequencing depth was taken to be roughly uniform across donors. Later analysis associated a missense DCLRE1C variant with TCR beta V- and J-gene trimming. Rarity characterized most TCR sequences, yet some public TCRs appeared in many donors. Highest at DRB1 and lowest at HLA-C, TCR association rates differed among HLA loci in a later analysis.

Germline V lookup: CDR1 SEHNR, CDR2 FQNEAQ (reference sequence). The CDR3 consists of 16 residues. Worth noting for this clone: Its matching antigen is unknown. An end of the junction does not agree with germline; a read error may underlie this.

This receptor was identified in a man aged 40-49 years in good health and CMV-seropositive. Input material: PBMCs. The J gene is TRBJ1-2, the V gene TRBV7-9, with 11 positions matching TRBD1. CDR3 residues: CSSSLHRDRGDYGYTF. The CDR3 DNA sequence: TGTTCCAGCAGCTTGCACCGGGACAGGGGGGACTATGGCTACACCTTC.